Detailed here is one TCR beta chain. Sequencing was performed with immunoSEQ multiplex PCR; in TCRdb, only in-frame clones are kept and a portion is missing. Of around 430,000 clones detected, 88% appear once; the ten largest clones hold roughly 12%. The sample is drawn from a study of blood T cell repertoires in COVID-19. Whole-study context: In each case, the material was cDNA or gDNA derived from T cells, B-cell-depleted T cells, or PBMCs.

Those enrolled in Seattle joined during active infection and were followed longitudinally afterward. Sequencing used peripheral blood. The sequence derives from a woman between 45 and 60 years old with COVID-19, enrolled during active disease.

Here the CDR3 DNA reads TGTGCCAGCAGACCACAGGGGTTTTCGAATTCACCCCTCCACTTT. Translated, it gives CASRPQGFSNSPLHF. The rearrangement links TRBV6-4 to TRBJ1-6; 7 bases align to TRBD1. The CDR3 is 15 residues long. Germline V CDR1 and CDR2: MRHNA, SNTAGT. Trimming cost V 6 bases and J 7 bases; bases outside gene matches: 9.